The 20 T cell receptor beta chains given below trace back to one sample, sequenced in a study of identical twins. TCRdb reprocessed the 5' RACE reads via MiXCR and lists one record per CDR3 protein. This repertoire shows 600,000 to 700,000 distinct CDR3 sequences, 21% found once; its top ten account for around 4.5%. These sequences were also reported in another study, on T cells expressing NK-cell markers.

The sequenced sample was PBMCs. These receptors were taken from a woman aged 18-30 years in good health.

This clonotype has only a few counts. The chain couples TRBV24-1 to TRBJ2-1; the match to TRBD1 covers 7 bases. Germline trimming cut 6 bases from V and 6 bases from J; bases unmatched to any gene: 7. CDR1 is KGHDR, CDR2 SFDVKD, per germline. This CDR3 has 14 amino acids. The CDR3 region is CATSQTGNSNEQFF. CDR3 in DNA: TGTGCCACCAGTCAGACAGGGAATAGCAATGAGCAGTTCTTC.

The genes are TRBV12-5 and TRBJ2-7; D is perhaps TRBD1 (5 bases). CDR3 length equals 13 residues. Germline V gene lookup returns CDR1 LGHNT and CDR2 FRNRAP. V was pared by 0 bases and J by 7 bases, with 10 bases between. The CDR3 sequence: CASGLVAGWEQYF. Here the CDR3 DNA reads TGTGCTAGTGGTTTGGTAGCAGGGTGGGAGCAGTACTTC.

This clonotype showed up just a few times. This chain joins TRBV11-2 and TRBJ1-4; TRBD1 might be the D (5 bases). Trimming shortened V by 7 bases and J by 7 bases, and 13 bases separated the two germline ends. The V gene's germline CDR1 is SGHAT and CDR2 FQNNGV. This CDR3 region has 13 residues. In nucleotides, the CDR3 is TGTGCCAGCAACCGGGGGGGTACTGAAAAACTGTTTTTT. This codes for CASNRGGTEKLFF.

This clonotype showed up many times. This rearrangement joins TRBV7-2 to TRBJ2-7; D gene ambiguous. Germline V gives CDR1 SGHTA, CDR2 FQGNSA. With 2 bases removed from V and 3 bases from J, the gap between germline ends came to 8 bases. CDR3 size: 13 residues. The CDR3 DNA reads TGTGCCAGCAGCTTAACGACACACTACGAGCAGTACTTC. Translation gives CASSLTTHYEQYF.

A word on this clonotype: The germline gene is not matched at one end of the junction; a read error may be the cause. The V call is TRBV20-1, the J call TRBJ2-7, with D possibly matching TRBD2 (6 bases). Per the germline V gene, CDR1 is DFQATT and CDR2 is SNEGSKA (reference sequence). This CDR3 is 16 amino acids long. The CDR3 spells CCARGALAETFLEQYF. The CDR3 DNA sequence: TGCTGTGCTAGAGGGGCACTAGCAGAAACCTTTCTCGAGCAGTACTTC.

This chain uses TRBV20-1 with TRBJ2-3; possible D gene TRBD2, 6 bases. The CDR3 loop spans 13 amino acids. Trimming took 2 bases from V and 6 from J, leaving 12 bases between them. Germline CDR1 and CDR2: DFQATT and SNEGSKA (reference sequence). The CDR3 DNA reads as TGCAGTGCTAGATTTGAGGGGAGGGATACGCAGTATTTT. Residues: CSARFEGRDTQYF.

This chain joins TRBV20-1 and TRBJ2-1; 9 bases map to TRBD1. J gave up 3 bases and V 0 bases, and 9 bases lay outside the gene matches. The germline gives CDR1 DFQATT, CDR2 SNEGSKA (reference sequence). The CDR3 length is 17 residues. The CDR3 spells CSARDPIGTGNYNEQFF. For the CDR3, the DNA is TGCAGTGCTAGAGATCCCATCGGGACAGGGAACTACAATGAGCAGTTCTTC.

The rearrangement uses TRBV5-6 and TRBJ2-2; D perhaps matches TRBD1 (5 bases). Germline V gene data show CDR1 as SGHDT and CDR2 as YYEEEE. This CDR3 contains 14 residues. Trimming took off 0 bases at V and 5 bases at J, with 8 bases between the two ends. The CDR3 nucleotides read TGTGCCAGCAGCTTGGTTAGGGGTACCGGGGAGCTGTTTTTT. This sequence encodes CASSLVRGTGELFF.

The genes are TRBV20-1 and TRBJ2-7; possibly TRBD1 for D (6 bases). This CDR3 has 11 amino acids. Trimming removed 6 bases at V and 5 bases at J, with 11 bases between. Germline V lookup: CDR1 DFQATT, CDR2 SNEGSKA (reference sequence). CDR3 region: CSAKTGHEQYF. The CDR3 DNA follows: TGCAGTGCAAAGACAGGCCACGAGCAGTACTTC.

This clonotype was seen at least ten times. V usage is TRBV5-1 and J usage is TRBJ2-3, with TRBD2 matching over 11 bases. V trimming: 4 bases; J trimming: 6 bases; junction bases outside the gene matches: 10. CDR3 size: 16 residues. Per germline, CDR1 SGHRS and CDR2 YFSETQ. The CDR3 coding sequence is TGCGCCAGCAGCCCTGGGACTAGCGGAGGGTTTGATACGCAGTATTTT. This codes for CASSPGTSGGFDTQYF.

The V and J genes are TRBV10-3 and TRBJ2-3; 9 nucleotides match TRBD2. CDR3 length equals 15 residues. The germline CDR1 and CDR2 sequences are ENHRY and SYGVKD. V lost 6 bases to trimming and J lost 3 bases; unmatched junction nucleotides: 7. The CDR3 loop reads CAIRREGDSTDTQYF. The CDR3 nucleotides read TGTGCCATCAGGCGGGAGGGCGATTCGACAGATACGCAGTATTTT.

V usage is TRBV4-3 and J usage is TRBJ2-1, with D uncertain. The CDR3 is 14 amino acids. Trimming removed 1 base from V and 6 bases from J, with 10 bases in between. Germline CDR1 and CDR2: LGHNA and YSLEER. The CDR3 DNA is TGCGCCAGCAGCCAAGGATCGGGCTTCAATGAGCAGTTCTTC. This translates into CASSQGSGFNEQFF.

This clonotype came up a few times. This sequence joins TRBV12-3 or TRBV12-4 and TRBJ2-5; D remains unclear. V shed 6 bases and J shed 7 bases, with 9 bases lying between them. This CDR3 is built from 11 residues. The CDR3 region has the DNA TGTGCCAGCAGCGCGTCAGGGACCCAGTACTTC. It yields the protein CASSASGTQYF.

This clonotype was detected a few times. The chain recombines TRBV5-5 with TRBJ1-1; D unclear. This CDR3 region has 15 residues. V lost 2 bases, J lost 5 bases, and 16 bases lay in between. Per germline, CDR1 SGHKS and CDR2 YYEKEE (reference sequence). The CDR3 region is CASSFGVFLGTEAFF. CDR3 in DNA: TGTGCCAGCAGCTTTGGTGTGTTTTTAGGGACTGAAGCTTTCTTT. Drawing the rest from reference TRBV5-5 and TRBJ1-1, the complete variable domain is DAGVTQSPTHLIKTRGQQVTLRCSPISGHKSVSWYQQVLGQGPQFIFQYYEKEERGRGNFPDRFSARQFPNYSSELNVNALLLGDSALYLCASSFGVFLGTEAFFGQGTRLTVV.

The V gene is TRBV6-2 or TRBV6-3, the J gene TRBJ1-1; D gene uncertain. CDR1 MNHEY and CDR2 SVGEGT come from the germline V gene. V was clipped by 6 bases and J by 4 bases, with 12 bases between them. The CDR3 is 13 amino acids. CDR3 residues: CASSLTLGTEAFF. The DNA of the CDR3 is TGTGCCAGCAGCTTGACTTTGGGCACTGAAGCTTTCTTT.

The chain couples TRBV7-2 to TRBJ2-7; D gene unclear. The germline V and J ends were trimmed by 1 base and 0 bases, with 7 bases remaining between them. Germline CDR1 SGHTA, CDR2 FQGNSA. The CDR3 covers 14 residues. CDR3 coding DNA: TGTGCCAGCAGCTTAGGTATTCTCTCCTACGAGCAGTACTTC. Translated, it gives CASSLGILSYEQYF.

Only a few counts were recorded for this clonotype. The chain uses TRBV3-1 and TRBJ2-1; D unresolved. The V end was cut by 1 base, the J end by 10 bases, with 8 bases between. The CDR3 contains 12 residues. From germline, CDR1 is LGHDT and CDR2 YNNKEL (reference sequence). This CDR3 is CASSQVKNEQFF. The CDR3 bases are TGTGCCAGCAGCCAAGTGAAAAACGAGCAGTTCTTC.

This clonotype was detected only a few times. This chain uses TRBV29-1 with TRBJ2-1, with 8 bases aligning to TRBD1. The CDR3 runs to 16 residues. Unmatched junction bases numbered 7, after V lost 0 bases and J lost 3 bases. CDR1 and CDR2 (germline): SQVTM, ANQGSEA. CDR3: CSVEDLTGGFYNEQFF. The CDR3 DNA follows: TGCAGCGTTGAAGATCTTACAGGGGGTTTCTACAATGAGCAGTTCTTC.

V gene TRBV6-6 combines with J gene TRBJ2-1; 8 bases agree with TRBD2. V shed 3 bases, J shed 9 bases, and the junction held 4 bases outside the gene matches. Germline V gene data show CDR1 as MNHNY and CDR2 as SVGAGI (reference sequence). The CDR3 has 13 residues. Here the CDR3 DNA reads TGTGCCAGCAGTTATGGGACTAGTATTGAGCAGTTCTTC. It is translated as CASSYGTSIEQFF.

This clonotype was counted a few times. The chain carries TRBV9 and TRBJ2-2; tentatively, D is TRBD1 or TRBD2 (5 bases each). The CDR3 spans 15 residues. The V end was cut by 0 bases, the J end by 3 bases, with 9 bases between. CDR1 SGDLS and CDR2 YYNGEE come from the germline V gene. CDR3 in amino acids: CASSVVEGYTGELFF. The CDR3 region has the DNA TGTGCCAGCAGCGTAGTTGAGGGGTACACCGGGGAGCTGTTTTTT.